This TCR beta chain was found in a study of T cell repertoires in cytomegalovirus infection. At the level of the study: It can be stated that public TCR beta signatures indicated CMV infection as well as a matching HLA type.

Trimming removed 0 bases from V and 2 bases from J, with 11 bases in between. This CDR3 spans 16 amino acids. Germline CDR1 LGHNA, CDR2 YNFKEQ. This clonotype was found many times. The antigen is unknown. TCRdb itself ran the reads through MiXCR, one entry per CDR3 protein. The profile shows around 280,000 distinct CDR3 sequences, around 9.6% of them singletons. Whole-study results and caveats: The ex vivo response was dominated by HLA-C-restricted CMV-specific TCR beta clonotypes. The study identified carriers of CMV plus the relevant HLA from cumulative public TCR beta family frequency.

The sequence was collected from a human donor in good health (CMV status not recorded). Some clones in this sample may be carry-over from other donors' samples. This rearrangement joins TRBV4-2 to TRBJ2-1, with TRBD2 as a possible D gene (5 bases). Input material: PBMCs. For the CDR3, the DNA is TGTGCCAGCAGCCAAGAGAGGGCTAGCCCCTACAATGAGCAGTTCTTC. Its translation: CASSQERASPYNEQFF.